This TCR beta chain was identified in a study of cytomegalovirus exposure and HLA in healthy donors. Points from the study as a whole: It was taken for granted in presence/absence analyses that sequencing depth across donors was roughly uniform.

60 Vbeta and 13 Jbeta primers were used in PCR. Assay used: immunoSEQ multiplex PCR; TCRdb lists only in-frame clones, some missing. The table records roughly 80,000 clones, approximately 62% of them present only once. Donors were ostensibly healthy at sampling, although undocumented immune exposures were probable. To note about this clone: Its antigen is unknown.

The clonotype was recovered from a male donor in good health and CMV-seropositive. Specimen: PBMCs.

The CDR3 nucleotides read TGTGCCAGCAGCACGATTAGGAGCTCCTACGAGCAGTACTTC. It encodes CASSTIRSSYEQYF. The chain couples TRBV7-2 to TRBJ2-7; D unclear. Germline V CDR1 and CDR2: SGHTA, FQGNSA. The V end was cut by 5 bases, the J end by 0 bases, with 11 bases between. There are 14 residues in the CDR3.